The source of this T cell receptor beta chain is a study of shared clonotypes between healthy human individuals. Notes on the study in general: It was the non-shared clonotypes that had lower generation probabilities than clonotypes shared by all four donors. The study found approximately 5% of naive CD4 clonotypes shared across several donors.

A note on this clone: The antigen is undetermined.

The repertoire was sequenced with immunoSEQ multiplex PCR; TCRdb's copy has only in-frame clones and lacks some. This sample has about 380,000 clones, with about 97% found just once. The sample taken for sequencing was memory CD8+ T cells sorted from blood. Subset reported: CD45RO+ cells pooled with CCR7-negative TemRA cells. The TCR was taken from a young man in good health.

Here the CDR3 DNA reads TGTGCCAGCAGCGTAGACAGGGGTGATACGCAGTATTTT. Translating it yields CASSVDRGDTQYF. This rearrangement joins TRBV9 to TRBJ2-3, with TRBD1 matching over 7 bases. CDR1 is SGDLS, CDR2 YYNGEE, per germline. CDR3 length: 13 residues. J was trimmed by 6 bases and V by 0 bases; bases with no gene match: 1.